Listed here are 18 T cell receptor beta chains from one sample, sequenced in a study of sequential checkpoint blockade in melanoma. Measured with immunoSEQ multiplex PCR; TCRdb has only the in-frame clones, and not every one. The sample yields about 2,300 clones, more than 20% seen once. Specified treatment: randomized to nivolumab then ipilimumab (arm A) or the reverse (arm B). Sample: tumor tissue (inferred from file names), taken from a patient given nivolumab and ipilimumab in sequence. These receptor sequences come from a human donor with melanoma.

Within the sample, this clone is medium-sized. The V gene is TRBV11-3, the J gene TRBJ2-1; the match to TRBD2 covers 12 bases. The V gene's germline CDR1 is SGHNT and CDR2 YENEEA. With V trimmed by 5 bases and J by 9 bases, 8 bases remained unmatched. The CDR3 is 15 amino acids. This CDR3 reads CASSQAALAGGEQFF. The CDR3 DNA reads as TGTGCCAGCAGCCAAGCCGCACTAGCGGGAGGTGAGCAGTTCTTC.

The gene calls are TRBV9 and TRBJ2-1, with a tentative D call TRBD2 (6 bases). Germline V CDR1 and CDR2: SGDLS, YYNGEE. Trimming removed 4 bases from V and 6 bases from J, with 20 bases in between. This CDR3 has 16 amino acids. The CDR3 sequence: CASSSSLATGGNEQFF. As DNA, the CDR3 is TGTGCCAGCAGCTCCTCCCTAGCGACCGGGGGCAATGAGCAGTTCTTC.

This clone is medium-sized within its sample. The chain couples TRBV11-3 to TRBJ2-3, with 7 bases aligning to TRBD2. V dropped 4 bases and J dropped 2; count of bases not matched to a gene: 9. The germline CDR1 and CDR2 sequences are SGHNT and YENEEA. CDR3 length equals 16 residues. This CDR3 is CASSSPGGSVTDTQYF. In nucleotides, the CDR3 is TGTGCCAGCAGCTCCCCGGGAGGAAGTGTCACAGATACGCAGTATTTT.

This sequence joins TRBV5-1 and TRBJ2-1; possibly TRBD1 or TRBD2 for D (5 bases each). Germline V CDR1 and CDR2: SGHRS, YFSETQ. This CDR3 contains 16 residues. Trimming left V 0 bases short and J 3 bases short, with 13 bases between. The chain's CDR3 is CASSLAWGTNYNEQFF. The CDR3 bases are TGCGCCAGCAGCTTGGCCTGGGGGACCAACTACAATGAGCAGTTCTTC.

In its sample, this clone ranks as medium-sized (0.01 to 0.1%). V gene TRBV11-3 combines with J gene TRBJ2-7; D gene ambiguous. CDR1 and CDR2 (germline): SGHNT, YENEEA. Trimming left V 6 bases short and J 2 bases short, with 14 bases between. The CDR3 extends over 14 amino acids. CDR3 amino acids: CASSQIVMPYEQYF. The CDR3 nucleotides read TGTGCCAGCAGTCAAATCGTAATGCCCTACGAGCAGTACTTC.

CDR3 amino acids: CASSLEPSSGGAYYVIQYF. CDR3 coding DNA: TGCGCCAGCAGCTTGGAACCCTCTAGCGGGGGGGCGTACTATGTCATTCAGTACTTC. The chain combines TRBV5-1 with TRBJ2-4; 12 bases fit TRBD2. With 0 bases clipped from V and 9 bases from J, the junction kept 16 bases outside the gene matches. Germline V gene sequence: CDR1 SGHRS, CDR2 YFSETQ. The CDR3 length is 19 residues.

This clone has only a few counts. The V call is TRBV6-8, the J call TRBJ2-5; a weak D match, TRBD2 (6 bases). Germline CDR1 MNHGY, CDR2 SAAAGT. The CDR3 length is 15 residues. The V end lost 4 bases, the J end lost 5 bases, and 17 bases lay between the germline ends. The CDR3 DNA is TGTGCCAGCAGTTTTGGGGCCCAAGGAGGGGAGACCCAGTACTTC. This codes for CASSFGAQGGETQYF.

This clone was observed a handful of times. The CDR3 is CASSLGRGGRGDTQYF. The CDR3 DNA reads TGTGCCAGCAGTCTAGGGCGGGGGGGCCGTGGAGATACGCAGTATTTT. The chain combines TRBV28 with TRBJ2-3; 9 positions agree with TRBD2. The CDR3 runs 16 residues. Germline V gene sequence: CDR1 MDHEN, CDR2 SYDVKM. V shed 5 bases and J 5 bases; nucleotides not matched to a gene: 11. The full variable domain, rest sourced from reference TRBV28 and TRBJ2-3, is DVKVTQSSRYLVKRTGEKVFLECVQDMDHENMFWYRQDPGLGLRLIYFSYDVKMKEKGDIPEGYSVSREKKERFSLILESASTNQTSMYLCASSLGRGGRGDTQYFGPGTRLTVL.

The chain uses TRBV28 and TRBJ2-3, with D tentatively TRBD1 (5 bases). Germline V gene data show CDR1 as MDHEN and CDR2 as SYDVKM. Trimming took 3 bases from V and 6 from J, leaving 16 bases between them. CDR3 length: 15 amino acids. The CDR3 DNA sequence: TGTGCCAGCAGTTTGATCCAGGGTGCAGGGGATACGCAGTATTTT. As protein: CASSLIQGAGDTQYF.

This clone was seen more than once but under ten times. The chain uses TRBV6-8 and TRBJ2-1; TRBD1 matches at 7 bases. Trimming cost V 5 bases and J 3 bases; bases outside gene matches: 10. The CDR3 length is 16 residues. In germline, CDR1 is MNHGY, CDR2 SAAAGT. The CDR3 reads CASSGDRARNYNEQFF. DNA for the CDR3: TGTGCCAGCAGTGGCGACAGGGCGAGGAACTACAATGAGCAGTTCTTC.

The genes are TRBV5-1 and TRBJ2-7; D is unresolved. V lost 7 bases, J lost 3 bases, and 29 bases lay in between. The length of the CDR3 is 18 residues. Per the germline V gene, CDR1 is SGHRS and CDR2 is YFSETQ. CDR3 amino acids: CASVPKGQLRLGYYEQYF. For the CDR3, the DNA is TGCGCCAGCGTCCCTAAAGGGCAGCTTAGGTTAGGGTACTACGAGCAGTACTTC.

The CDR3 reads CASSSEPRNTEAFF. For the CDR3, the DNA is TGTGCCAGCTCATCTGAGCCCAGGAACACTGAAGCTTTCTTT. The rearrangement uses TRBV19 and TRBJ1-1; D not certain. V was cut by 9 bases and J by 1 base, with 15 bases left in between. CDR1 LNHDA and CDR2 SQIVND come from the germline V gene (reference sequence). The CDR3 consists of 14 residues.

This clone was recorded a few times. This chain connects TRBV19 to TRBJ1-1, with D perhaps matching TRBD1 (6 bases). The CDR3 runs to 14 residues. Germline V CDR1 and CDR2: LNHDA, SQIVND (reference sequence). V lost 4 bases and J 2 bases, leaving 11 bases between the germline ends. This CDR3 is CASSTGDTNTEAFF. CDR3 bases: TGTGCCAGTAGTACGGGGGACACCAACACTGAAGCTTTCTTT.

This clone showed up just a few times. The gene calls are TRBV9 and TRBJ1-2; no clear D gene. The CDR3 is 13 residues long. The V gene's germline CDR1 is SGDLS and CDR2 YYNGEE. V was trimmed by 2 bases and J by 6 bases, leaving 11 bases between them. CDR3 region: CASSVYYRDGYTF. The CDR3 DNA sequence: TGTGCCAGCAGCGTCTACTATAGGGATGGCTACACCTTC. The full variable domain, rest sourced from reference TRBV9 and TRBJ1-2, is DSGVTQTPKHLITATGQRVTLRCSPRSGDLSVYWYQQSLDQGLQFLIQYYNGEERAKGNILERFSAQQFPDLHSELNLSSLELGDSALYFCASSVYYRDGYTFGSGTRLTVV.

This clone was observed a few times. The chain recombines TRBV6-8 with TRBJ2-1, with TRBD1 as a possible D gene (5 bases). Germline assignment: CDR1 MNHGY and CDR2 SAAAGT. This CDR3 comprises 17 residues. Trimming removed 0 bases at V and 5 bases at J, with 17 bases between. In nucleotides, the CDR3 is TGTGCCAGCAGTTACTCAGGGCCTGGGGCGTACAACAATGAGCAGTTCTTC. Protein: CASSYSGPGAYNNEQFF.

The CDR3: CASSPLQGRTDTQYF. The CDR3 DNA reads TGTGCCAGCTCACCGCTACAGGGCCGCACAGATACGCAGTATTTT. The chain couples TRBV18 to TRBJ2-3, with a possible D match to TRBD1 (6 bases). This CDR3 region has 15 residues. From germline, CDR1 is KGHSH and CDR2 LQKENI. The germline V and J ends were trimmed by 3 bases and 1 base, with 11 bases remaining between them.

V gene TRBV5-1 combines with J gene TRBJ2-1; weak D call: TRBD1 (5 bases). The V end lost 0 bases, the J end lost 8 bases, and 12 bases lay between the germline ends. Per the germline V gene, CDR1 is SGHRS and CDR2 is YFSETQ. The CDR3 totals 14 residues. CDR3 protein: CASSLEGPPYEQFF. The CDR3 coding sequence is TGCGCCAGCAGCTTGGAGGGGCCCCCGTATGAGCAGTTCTTC.

This clone is medium-sized by share. The V gene is TRBV11-3, the J gene TRBJ2-1; the D call may be TRBD1 or TRBD2 (5 bases each). The CDR3 has 15 residues. Trimming cost V 3 bases and J 6 bases, with 15 bases left between them. Germline CDR1 and CDR2: SGHNT and YENEEA. This CDR3 reads CASSFGRIGTNEQFF. DNA of the CDR3: TGTGCCAGCAGCTTCGGACGAATAGGGACCAATGAGCAGTTCTTC. Full variable domain (rest looked up from reference TRBV11-3 and TRBJ2-1): EAGVVQSPRYKIIEKKQPVAFWCNPISGHNTLYWYLQNLGQGPELLIRYENEEAVDDSQLPKDRFSAERLKGVDSTLKIQPAELGDSAVYLCASSFGRIGTNEQFFGPGTRLTVL.